The clone carrying this T cell receptor (beta chain) was recorded a few times. Antigen: not known. It is likely a read error, because the conserved phenylalanine at the end of the CDR3 is missing. This CDR3 has 18 amino acids. Germline V gene sequence: CDR1 SGHKS, CDR2 YYEKEE (reference sequence). V lost 4 bases and J 1 base, leaving 18 bases between the germline ends. Separate cDNA molecules each had unique molecular identifiers attached to them. Via MiXCR, TCRdb re-called the 5' RACE reads, giving one row per CDR3 protein. The data show more than 90,000 distinct CDR3 sequences, under 15% seen once. This record belongs to a study of early T cells in non-severe SARS-CoV-2 infection. General study findings and limits: VDJdb matches were skewed toward anti-spike CD8 T cell responses.

The specimen sequenced was whole blood. This TCR was sampled from an adult who was a healthcare worker with PCR-confirmed SARS-CoV-2 infection or an uninfected control (not recorded which). The chain carries TRBV5-5 and TRBJ2-6; D possibly corresponds to TRBD1 (6 bases). In DNA form, the CDR3 reads TGTGCCAGCAGCCGGGTCGGGCAGGGGATGTCTGGGGCCAACGTCCTGACTTTA. Translated, it gives CASSRVGQGMSGANVLTL.